The rows below give T cell receptor beta chains drawn from one sample of a study of T cell repertoires in cytomegalovirus infection. TCRdb redid the calling of the reads with MiXCR, one entry per CDR3 protein. The data show around 440,000 distinct CDR3 sequences, 11% seen once. The sample was PBMCs. The source of these receptors is a human donor in good health (CMV status not recorded). Some clones in this sample may be carry-over from other donors' samples. Each CDR3 is given with its conserved first and last residue. Fields, in order: V gene, J gene, CDR3 protein.

>TRBV3-1|TRBJ2-3
CASSQGGIMTDTQYF
>TRBV19|TRBJ2-7
CASSAAGQDLYEQYF
>TRBV28|TRBJ1-5
CASSFRGQGGQPQHF
>TRBV6-1|TRBJ1-1
CASRTGGNTEAFF
>TRBV5-1|TRBJ2-2
CASSFGAGVNTGELFF
>TRBV23-1|TRBJ2-2
CASSSGGKNTGELFF
>TRBV27|TRBJ2-1
CASSLAGYYNEQFF
>TRBV2|TRBJ2-3
CASRGDGPLRTDTQYF
>TRBV28|TRBJ1-5
CASSYGTSNQPQHF
>TRBV5-1|TRBJ1-3
CASSLNGDSGNTIYF
>TRBV5-1|TRBJ2-5
CASSLDTRAQETQYF
>TRBV7-2|TRBJ1-6
CASSANRDKSWVGHHF
>TRBV20-1|TRBJ2-1
CSALGGSYNEQFF
>TRBV12-5|TRBJ1-2
CASGLVLRQVYGYTF
>TRBV19|TRBJ2-1
CASSMGGFTYNEQFF
>TRBV7-3|TRBJ1-5
CASSLRPGEGNSNQPQHF
>TRBV11-2|TRBJ1-2
CASSQNGGNYGYTF
>TRBV7-9|TRBJ1-2
CASTLMWGGLDGYTF
>TRBV7-9|TRBJ1-1
CASSLRDSEGDTEAFF
>TRBV19|TRBJ2-1
CASSTWGSSYNEQFF
>TRBV7-8|TRBJ2-2
CASSLGWSILNTGELFF
>TRBV5-1|TRBJ2-5
CASSGGGHQETQYF
>TRBV18|TRBJ2-1
CASSIGLADRGEQFF
>TRBV6-1|TRBJ1-1
CASSEIGGMNTEAFF
>TRBV9|TRBJ2-7
CASSAGQGRDEQYF
>TRBV6-6|TRBJ2-7
CASSSPGFEQYF
>TRBV7-9|TRBJ1-1
CASSATLLRAEAFF
>TRBV20-1|TRBJ2-3
CSAIPGSSSDTQYF
>TRBV12-3/TRBV12-4|TRBJ2-5
CASSSHSTSGKFRGNQETQYF
>TRBV9|TRBJ1-5
CASSIPRGDGQPQHF
>TRBV25-1|TRBJ2-2
CASEVTGELFF
>TRBV7-3|TRBJ2-1
CASSLNGGAIYNEQFF
>TRBV7-4|TRBJ1-5
CASSERQGPGQPQHF
>TRBV7-3|TRBJ2-2
CASSLNPGELFF
>TRBV5-1|TRBJ1-2
CASSDREGHYGYTF
>TRBV3-1|TRBJ1-1
CASSQDWLTEAFF
>TRBV10-3|TRBJ2-1
CAIGGQGMGYNEQFF
>TRBV20-1|TRBJ2-5
CSARAAGDQETQYF
>TRBV25-1|TRBJ1-2
CASSEPPGFAARLPTNYGYTF
>TRBV19|TRBJ1-2
CASSIPEGYGYTF
>TRBV6-2/TRBV6-3|TRBJ1-1
CASSYLSKGEAFF